This T cell receptor (beta chain) was captured by sequencing in a study of technical replicates of blood from several donors. Data came from immunoSEQ multiplex PCR; TCRdb stores just in-frame clones and leaves some out. The profile shows about 79,000 clones, approximately 91% of them singletons. V lost 4 bases and J 0 bases, leaving 10 bases between the germline ends. This CDR3 spans 14 amino acids. Germline-derived CDR1 and CDR2 are SGHDT and YYEEEE. This TCR was sampled from a human donor in good health. Some clones in this sample may be carry-over from other donors' samples. The rearrangement joins TRBV5-6 to TRBJ1-1; no definite D call. The source material was T cells isolated from PBMCs. Written as DNA, the CDR3 is TGTGCCAGCAGCCGGGAACTTATGAACACTGAAGCTTTCTTT. This sequence encodes CASSRELMNTEAFF.